These 4 T cell receptor beta chains were all obtained from the same sample, sequenced in a study of blood T cell repertoires in COVID-19. Generated by immunoSEQ multiplex PCR, the TCRdb table keeps only in-frame clones and is missing some. The sample has 200,000 to 250,000 clones; around 90% are singletons. Sequenced sample: peripheral blood. These receptors came from a man between 60 and 75 years old who had recovered from COVID-19.

The genes are TRBV27 and TRBJ2-1, with 8 nucleotides matching TRBD2. CDR3 length equals 15 residues. V was clipped by 8 bases and J by 4 bases; unmatched bases: 10. Germline loops: CDR1 MNHEY, CDR2 SMNVEV (reference sequence). CDR3: CASGKLAELYNEQFF. CDR3 DNA sequence: TGTGCCAGCGGAAAACTAGCGGAACTTTACAATGAGCAGTTCTTC.

The CDR3 protein is CASSQDDSDQPQHF. The CDR3 DNA is TGCGCCAGCAGCCAAGATGACAGCGATCAGCCCCAGCATTTT. The chain links TRBV4-3 to TRBJ1-5, with D possibly being TRBD1 (5 bases). CDR3 length equals 14 residues. Trimming removed 0 bases at V and 5 bases at J, with 8 bases between. Germline lookup yields CDR1 LGHNA and CDR2 YSLEER.

The genes are TRBV28 and TRBJ2-1, with 9 bases aligning to TRBD2. Germline trimming cut 2 bases from V and 4 bases from J; bases unmatched to any gene: 3. CDR3 length equals 15 residues. Germline CDR1 reads MDHEN; CDR2 reads SYDVKM. CDR3 loop: CASSLMTSGYNEQFF. CDR3 DNA: TGTGCCAGCAGTTTAATGACTAGCGGATACAATGAGCAGTTCTTC.

The CDR3 nucleotides are TGTGCCAGCAGAACCGGACAGGGTGAGATTCAAGAGACCCAGTACTTC. As protein: CASRTGQGEIQETQYF. V and J are TRBV11-1 and TRBJ2-5; 8 bases are shared with TRBD1. Trimming cost V 6 bases and J 2 bases; bases outside gene matches: 11. Germline loops: CDR1 SGHAT, CDR2 FQDESV (reference sequence). This CDR3 contains 16 residues. The full variable domain, its missing parts supplied by reference TRBV11-1 and TRBJ2-5, is EAEVAQSPRYKITEKSQAVAFWCDPISGHATLYWYRQILGQGPELLVQFQDESVVDDSQLPKDRFSAERLKGVDSTLKIQPAELGDSAMYLCASRTGQGEIQETQYFGPGTRLLVL.